A selection of T cell receptor beta chains follows, all from one sample in a study of T cell responses to AZD1222 COVID-19 vaccine. The repertoire was sequenced with immunoSEQ multiplex PCR; TCRdb's copy has only in-frame clones and lacks some. The sample holds approximately 210,000 clones; approximately 90% are singletons and the top ten take approximately 3.4%. Material: peripheral blood, obtained 28 days after the second AZD1222 dose. These TCRs come from an adult who received the AZD1222 COVID-19 vaccine. Both conserved end residues are trimmed from each CDR3. D genes are given only for firm matches. Expanded clones get a size class; other rows say once, few or many, or leave the size out.

>TRBV6-5|NA|NA|TRBJ1-2
ASRIGLAHPCT
>TRBV29-1|NA|NA|TRBJ2-3
SVAVADTQY
>TRBV12-3/TRBV12-4|NA|NA|TRBJ2-1
ASALGGYEQF
>TRBV28|NA|NA|TRBJ1-3
ASSFLPQTGWGNTIY
>TRBV28|NA|NA|TRBJ2-2
ASSLSAANTGELF
>TRBV27|TRBD2|NA|TRBJ2-3
ASRSGRRTDTQY
>TRBV19|NA|NA|TRBJ1-4
ASNGPHGKLF
>TRBV28|NA|NA|TRBJ1-2
ASSFLDGYT
>TRBV6-5|NA|NA|TRBJ1-1
ASSYAGSPNTEAF
>TRBV11-3|NA|NA|TRBJ2-3
ASRSDSVFLDTQY
>TRBV10-3|TRBD2|NA|TRBJ2-1
AISLGLAGNTPYNEQF
>TRBV6-1|NA|NA|TRBJ1-4
ASSEAGTHEKLF
>TRBV5-1|NA|once|TRBJ1-1
ASSVEGGPWEAF
>TRBV1|NA|NA|TRBJ2-1
TSSPVGDEQF
>TRBV3-1/TRBV3-2|NA|NA|TRBJ1-3
ASSQEGISGNTIY
>TRBV14|TRBD2|NA|TRBJ2-5
ASSLFTSGSSETQY
>TRBV6-4|TRBD2|NA|TRBJ2-3
ASSRRTSGTQDTQY
>TRBV6-2/TRBV6-3|TRBD1|NA|TRBJ1-5
ASSGTTGGPPQH
>TRBV6-5|TRBD2|NA|TRBJ2-1
ASRRVGGPFDEQF
>TRBV9|NA|NA|TRBJ2-5
ASSPLPLGETQY
>TRBV12-3/TRBV12-4|TRBD1|NA|TRBJ1-2
ASSPGQRYGYT
>TRBV19|NA|NA|TRBJ2-3
ASSMRPATDTQY
>TRBV9|NA|NA|TRBJ2-1
ASSVALYNEQF
>TRBV27|TRBD2|NA|TRBJ2-1
ASSLGTSGRYNEQF
>TRBV7-6|NA|NA|TRBJ1-5
ASSLDGNQPQH
>TRBV9|TRBD2|NA|TRBJ2-2
ASSVGLAGDTGELF
>TRBV6-2/TRBV6-3|NA|NA|TRBJ1-1
ASSYPTVGLMNTEAF
>TRBV28|NA|NA|TRBJ2-7
ASRDPGEQY
>TRBV28|TRBD1|NA|TRBJ1-2
ASSSTGGRGYT
>TRBV5-1|TRBD1|NA|TRBJ1-1
ASSPETGEAF
>TRBV27|NA|NA|TRBJ1-1
ASSSGDTNTEAF